This record concerns one T cell receptor (beta chain) sequence. Trimming cost V 4 bases and J 4 bases, with 14 bases left between them. The CDR3 sequence is 14 residues long. Germline lookup yields CDR1 GTSNPN and CDR2 SVGIG (reference sequence). This specimen comes from a study of blood T cell repertoires in COVID-19. Study-wide background: T cells, B-cell-depleted T cells, or PBMCs supplied cDNA or gDNA.

As handled by the study authors: Researchers report that nucleated cell counts were estimated from reference gene primer amplification. Profiling relied on immunoSEQ multiplex PCR, and the TCRdb table lists in-frame clones only, not all of them. V and J calls and clone size come straight from that table; D and trimming were deduced from the DNA. Of approximately 300,000 clones listed, around 88% are singletons. The sequenced sample consisted of peripheral blood. The TCR sequence derives from a woman aged 45-65 years with acute or convalescent COVID-19. The rearrangement links TRBV30 to TRBJ1-3, with D unresolved. The CDR3 is CAWTRTVIGNTIYF. The CDR3 DNA sequence: TGTGCCTGGACCAGAACAGTGATCGGAAACACCATATATTTT.